Here is one T cell receptor beta chain with its context. As yet, its antigen is unknown. V dropped 2 bases and J dropped 1; count of bases not matched to a gene: 5. The germline V gene has CDR1 MGHRA and CDR2 YSYEKL. The CDR3 covers 15 residues. These data originate in a study of T cell repertoires in ileal Crohn's disease. Regarding the study as a whole: All patients with clonality above 26.8% had endoscopic recurrence.

The protocol was immunoSEQ multiplex PCR, while the TCRdb copy is restricted to in-frame clones and leaves out a portion. Here the sample spans more than 25,000 clones, over 75% being singletons. Sample: ileal tissue. The TCR originated in an adult with Crohn's disease. The gene calls are TRBV4-1 and TRBJ2-7; 7 nucleotides line up with TRBD1. CDR3 sequence: CASSQIRDSSYEQYF. In nucleotides, the CDR3 is TGCGCCAGCAGCCAAATCCGGGACAGTTCCTACGAGCAGTACTTC.